This TCR beta chain derives from a study of cytomegalovirus exposure and HLA in healthy donors. Across the whole study: The same platform used for the 650 to 850 first-cohort repertoires was also used for the 95 to 150 validation repertoires, as a later analysis reported.

The protocol was immunoSEQ multiplex PCR, while the TCRdb copy is restricted to in-frame clones and leaves out a portion. This table has some 90,000 clones, about 90% appearing once. This CDR3 region has 17 residues. Germline CDR1 and CDR2: MNHEY and SMNVEV (reference sequence). V lost 2 bases and J lost 0; bases outside the gene matches: 4. Study conclusions and caveats: Usually a TCR sequence was rare, but some public TCRs were found in many donors.

This clone was seen a single time. Its target is unknown. The chain carries TRBV27 and TRBJ2-2; 9 bases agree with TRBD1. The material sequenced was PBMCs. The TCR comes from a man aged 18 to 35 in good health and CMV-seropositive. CDR3 sequence: CASSLGTGLANTGELFF. In DNA, the CDR3 is TGTGCCAGCAGTTTAGGGACAGGGCTTGCGAACACCGGGGAGCTGTTTTTT.